This is a list of T cell receptor beta chains from one sample in a study of cytomegalovirus exposure and HLA in healthy donors. This table comes from immunoSEQ multiplex PCR, and its TCRdb copy is limited to in-frame clones, with some not included. Counted here are roughly 150,000 clones, about 85% occurring once; the ten biggest clones make up 1%. Sequencing used PBMCs. All receptors come from a boy younger than 10 in good health and CMV-seronegative. Each CDR3 is given with its conserved first and last residue. The D gene is left open where the match is weak.

d_gene | j_gene | v_gene | CDR3aa
TRBD2 | TRBJ2-1 | TRBV10-3 | CAISESGGSYNEQFF
NA | TRBJ1-1 | TRBV29-1 | CSVEDFGGLGNTEAFF
TRBD2 | TRBJ2-1 | TRBV5-1 | CASSFGAGATSNEQFF
TRBD1 | TRBJ2-1 | TRBV28 | CASREGQGGYNEQFF
TRBD1 | TRBJ2-7 | TRBV6-1 | CASSITGGGYEQYF
NA | TRBJ1-1 | TRBV6-1 | CASSEAGDTGKAFF
TRBD1 | TRBJ1-2 | TRBV27 | CASSYDRAGGYTF
NA | TRBJ1-2 | TRBV6-6 | CAIQTNYGYTF
TRBD1 | TRBJ1-3 | TRBV9 | CASSVETGVGNTIYF
TRBD2 | TRBJ2-3 | TRBV28 | CASQLAASTDTQYF
TRBD2 | TRBJ2-1 | TRBV5-1 | CASSVGRVNEQFF
NA | TRBJ1-1 | TRBV7-9 | CASSSPWANTEAFF
NA | TRBJ2-2 | TRBV28 | CASSPPTSGGELFF
NA | TRBJ2-3 | TRBV7-9 | CASQRHTDTQYF
NA | TRBJ1-1 | TRBV10-3 | CAISDPGRAPEAFF
NA | TRBJ1-1 | TRBV5-5 | CASSLTGGYEAFF
TRBD1 | TRBJ1-2 | TRBV5-1 | CASSRDSFTYGYTF
TRBD2 | TRBJ2-7 | TRBV19 | CASSIRQREGSPYEQYF
NA | TRBJ2-7 | TRBV5-4 | CASSLLSGRRGEQYF
TRBD2 | TRBJ2-2 | TRBV4-2 | CASSQDGWRERPGELFF
NA | TRBJ1-1 | TRBV5-5 | CASSLGGLDTEAFF
NA | TRBJ1-1 | TRBV12-5 | CASGSKLGLPNTEAFF
TRBD1 | TRBJ1-1 | TRBV10-1 | CASSEHTGVNTEAFF
NA | TRBJ2-7 | TRBV10-2 | CASSESSVGGAGAQYF
NA | TRBJ2-3 | TRBV10-1 | CASSGPGPDTQYF
TRBD1 | TRBJ2-2 | TRBV6-1 | CASSKEQGASSGELFF
NA | TRBJ1-2 | TRBV4-1 | CASSQAAGAYGYTF
TRBD2 | TRBJ2-3 | TRBV7-8 | CASSASGSVADTQYF
TRBD1 | TRBJ2-7 | TRBV28 | CASSLGQNYEQYF
NA | TRBJ2-5 | TRBV7-9 | CASSLVDQGRETQYF
TRBD2 | TRBJ2-3 | TRBV2 | CASSERRGATDTQYF
NA | TRBJ1-1 | TRBV19 | CASHGGGRNTEAFF
NA | TRBJ1-6 | TRBV6-1 | CASSDLRQYNSPLHF
NA | TRBJ1-6 | TRBV4-2 | CASSQGFEGDSPLHF
TRBD1 | TRBJ2-7 | TRBV7-8 | CASSLGQGTEQYF
NA | TRBJ2-1 | TRBV7-3 | CASSLVADNEQFF
NA | TRBJ1-6 | TRBV6-4 | CASSADFRVRSYNSPLHF
NA | TRBJ1-6 | TRBV6-4 | CANHAAELNSPLHF
NA | TRBJ1-2 | TRBV19 | CASNGGNYGYTF
NA | TRBJ1-6 | TRBV7-9 | CASSQTGTSDNSPLHF
TRBD1 | TRBJ1-2 | TRBV5-1 | CASFGTATGYTF
NA | TRBJ2-2 | TRBV10-3 | CAISEGAFNTGELFF
NA | TRBJ2-1 | TRBV27 | CASSPRTASLARRDEQFF
NA | TRBJ2-3 | TRBV21-1 | CASSLGSGVSTDTQYF
NA | TRBJ1-2 | TRBV28 | CASSLGGYGYTF
NA | TRBJ2-1 | TRBV4-1 | CASSQRRSSYNEQFF